The TCR beta chain described here comes from a study of post-analysis software for immune sequencing data. On the study more broadly: Clinical courses comprised relapsing-remitting, secondary progressive and progressive-relapsing multiple sclerosis. Findings and caveats of the study: Patients carried 4 or 5 TRBV segments more frequently than controls did, and TRBV5-6, TRBV5-1 and TRBV20-1 were among them. When compared against controls, multiple sclerosis patients showed significantly lower normalized Chao1 diversity. F measure clustering grouped samples strongly by preparation batch.

The length of the CDR3 is 15 residues. From germline, CDR1 is DFQATT and CDR2 SNEGSKA (reference sequence). J lost 2 bases, V lost 2 bases, and 6 bases had no gene match. Unique molecular identifiers tagged the TCR beta cDNA libraries. There were roughly 0.95 to 10 million T cells, and 450,000 to 550,000 cDNA molecules came from them. TCRdb recomputed calls from the PCR reads with MiXCR, one row per CDR3 protein. The table has approximately 360,000 distinct CDR3 sequences, about a third seen once. A remark on this clonotype: Its antigen is not identified.

Sequences were obtained from blood. V and J are TRBV20-1 and TRBJ2-3; the match to TRBD2 covers 8 bases. The receptor was isolated from a girl between 10 and 17 years old with multiple sclerosis. CDR3 in DNA: TGCAGTGCTAGAATCTCTAGCGGGCCCACAGATACGCAGTATTTT. Translated, it gives CSARISSGPTDTQYF.